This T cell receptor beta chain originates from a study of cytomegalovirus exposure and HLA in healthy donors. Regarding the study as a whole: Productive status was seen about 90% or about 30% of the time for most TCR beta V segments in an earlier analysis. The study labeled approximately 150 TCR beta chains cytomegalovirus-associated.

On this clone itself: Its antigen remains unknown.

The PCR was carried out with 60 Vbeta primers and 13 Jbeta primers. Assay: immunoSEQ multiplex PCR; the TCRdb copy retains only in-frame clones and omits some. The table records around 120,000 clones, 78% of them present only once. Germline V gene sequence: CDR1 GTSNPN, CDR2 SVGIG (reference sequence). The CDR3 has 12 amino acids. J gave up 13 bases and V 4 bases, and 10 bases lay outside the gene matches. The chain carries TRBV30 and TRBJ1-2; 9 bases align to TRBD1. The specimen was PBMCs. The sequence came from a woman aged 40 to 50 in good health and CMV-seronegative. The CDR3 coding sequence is TGTGCCTGGAACTGGGACAGGGAAGGAGCCACCTTC. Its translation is CAWNWDREGATF.